This TCR beta chain was found in a study of beta chain features in type 1 diabetes. Whole-study findings and limits: Naive, central memory and Treg TCRB repertoires seemed to resemble each other more closely in patients than they did in healthy donors. For Type 1 diabetes patients, all four CD4+ subsets carried TCRB CDR3s that were moderately but significantly shorter. Whether TCRB rearrangement is influenced by HLA type went unresolved here.

A few counts support this clone. Its antigen is not identified. The isolated RNA, all of it, was reverse transcribed, so expressed TCRB transcripts were what got sequenced. Measured with immunoSEQ multiplex PCR; TCRdb has only the in-frame clones, and not every one. This table has around 710,000 clones, around an eighth appearing once. The purity of all sorted populations exceeded 95%. V lost 4 bases, J lost 11 bases, and 13 bases lay in between. This CDR3 region has 12 residues. CDR1 SGHRS and CDR2 YFSETQ come from the germline V gene. The TCR was taken from a man aged 25 to 40 with type 1 diabetes. The rearrangement links TRBV5-1 to TRBJ1-5; no definite D call. Sequenced sample: naive CD4+ T cells from blood. CDR3: CASSLDGMAQHF. The CDR3 bases are TGCGCCAGCAGCCTGGACGGTATGGCCCAGCATTTT.